Listed below are T cell receptor beta chains from one sample, sequenced in a study of Ad26.COV2.S vaccination and SARS-CoV-2 variants. Profiled with immunoSEQ multiplex PCR; TCRdb holds only in-frame clones, not every one. The table has about 87,000 clones, under 90% seen once. Sequenced here: peripheral blood, sampled after recovery from COVID-19. These receptors came from a human donor who had recovered from COVID-19. CDR3s include the opening cysteine and the closing phenylalanine or tryptophan. A D gene is named only where the DNA matches it firmly. Clone size is stated in some rows and not others, as once, few, many or a class when expanded.

V,J,size,D,DNA,CDR3
TRBV18,TRBJ1-1,NA,TRBD1,TGTGCCAGCTCATCGACAGGGATAGCTGGGGAGTACACTGAAGCTTTCTTT,CASSSTGIAGEYTEAFF
TRBV5-4,TRBJ2-7,NA,NA,TGTGCTACCCAGTCAGGGGGGGCGGTCGACGAGCAGTACTTC,CATQSGGAVDEQYF
TRBV5-4,TRBJ2-2,NA,TRBD2,TGTGCCAGCAGCCGGGGACTAGCGGGAGCACTCGACACCGGGGAGCTGTTTTTT,CASSRGLAGALDTGELFF
TRBV4-1,TRBJ1-4,NA,TRBD1,TGCGCCAGCAGCCAAACACCGGGACAGGGGGGGCGTGAAAAACTGTTTTTT,CASSQTPGQGGREKLFF
TRBV7-9,TRBJ2-1,few,NA,TGTGCCAGCAGCTTATTAGCGATCTCCTACAATGAGCAGTTCTTC,CASSLLAISYNEQFF
TRBV4-3,TRBJ2-5,once,TRBD2,TGCGCCAGCAGCCAAGAGCTGGCGGGAGGGCAAGAGACCCAGTACTTC,CASSQELAGGQETQYF
TRBV27,TRBJ2-7,NA,TRBD2,TGTGCCAGCAGTTCCCTTGGGTCGGGACTAGAGGTGAGCGAGCAGTACTTC,CASSSLGSGLEVSEQYF
TRBV28,TRBJ1-6,NA,TRBD1,TGTGCCAGCAGCCGACAGGGGAATAATTCACCCCTCCACTTT,CASSRQGNNSPLHF
TRBV11-2,TRBJ2-7,NA,NA,TGTGCCAGCAGCCGGATCTACGAGCAGTACTTC,CASSRIYEQYF
TRBV19,TRBJ2-1,NA,NA,TGTGCCAGCGCGAGGCGGGAACTAGTTAATGAGCAGTTCTTC,CASARRELVNEQFF
TRBV9,TRBJ2-3,NA,NA,TGTGCCAGCAGCGTAGAGGAGTTGAGGGTAACGCAGTATTTT,CASSVEELRVTQYF
TRBV3-1/TRBV3-2,TRBJ2-2,NA,NA,TGTGCCAGCAGCCAAGGGGGGCGGGAGCTGTTTTTT,CASSQGGRELFF
TRBV27,TRBJ1-2,NA,NA,TGTGCCAGCAGTTTATTTCAGGGCGGCACCTATGGCTACACCTTC,CASSLFQGGTYGYTF
TRBV11-2,TRBJ1-1,NA,NA,TGTGCCAGCAGCTTTGGGTTCACGGGCCGGAACACTGAAGCTTTCTTT,CASSFGFTGRNTEAFF
TRBV9,TRBJ1-1,NA,NA,TGTGCCAGCAGCGTAGTTATTGGGGGGGGTCTTGACACTGAAGCTTTCTTT,CASSVVIGGGLDTEAFF
TRBV11-2,TRBJ2-1,NA,NA,TGTGCCAGCAGTCTAGGATTGGATGAGCAGTTCTTC,CASSLGLDEQFF
TRBV18,TRBJ1-2,NA,TRBD1,TGTGCCAGCTCACCAACTTCTGACGGGACAGGGAACTATGGCTACACCTTC,CASSPTSDGTGNYGYTF
TRBV18,TRBJ1-5,NA,TRBD1,TGTGCCAGCTCAGGGGGACAGAGTAATCAGCCCCAGCATTTT,CASSGGQSNQPQHF
TRBV6-2/TRBV6-3,TRBJ2-1,once,TRBD2,TGTGCCAGCAGTTCCCCGATGAGGCTAGCGGGAATCGGAAATGAGCAGTTCTTC,CASSSPMRLAGIGNEQFF
TRBV5-4,TRBJ2-3,NA,NA,TGTGCCAGCAGTCCGAGCGGTTACACAGATACGCAGTATTTT,CASSPSGYTDTQYF
TRBV9,TRBJ2-7,NA,NA,TGTGCCAGCAGCGCGGGGCTCCTTTCCTACGAGCAGTACTTC,CASSAGLLSYEQYF
TRBV5-1,TRBJ2-7,NA,NA,TGCGCCAGCACCAGAGGCGGGACAGCTTACGAGCAGTACTTC,CASTRGGTAYEQYF
TRBV5-1,TRBJ2-5,few,NA,TGCGCCAGCAGCCCTCTTCAGGGGGGAGGAGAGACCCAGTACTTC,CASSPLQGGGETQYF
TRBV3-1/TRBV3-2,TRBJ2-2,NA,NA,TGTGCCAGCAGCCCAGTACCCACCACCGGGGAGCTGTTTTTT,CASSPVPTTGELFF
TRBV15,TRBJ2-1,NA,NA,TGTGCCACCAGCAGAGGGGTAGCACCCCCCAATGAGCAGTTCTTC,CATSRGVAPPNEQFF
TRBV4-3,TRBJ1-2,NA,TRBD1,TGCGCCAGCAGCCAAGATGAGCGGGGACAGCTTTATGGCTACACCTTC,CASSQDERGQLYGYTF
TRBV29-1,TRBJ2-5,NA,NA,NA,CSVGPGTGWTKRYF
TRBV6-2/TRBV6-3,TRBJ2-5,NA,TRBD1,TGTGCCAGCAGTTACCCGACAGGGGGTGCGGAGACCCAGTACTTC,CASSYPTGGAETQYF
TRBV24-1,TRBJ2-3,NA,NA,TGTGCCACCAGTGATTCTGTCGGGGGCTTCGTCCCAGATACGCAGTATTTT,CATSDSVGGFVPDTQYF
TRBV21-1,TRBJ2-1,NA,NA,TGTGCCAGCAGCCAATTTTCTAACAGGATCTACAATGAGCAGTTCTTC,CASSQFSNRIYNEQFF
TRBV11-3,TRBJ1-4,NA,NA,TGTGCCAGCAGCTTAATCGGTGAAAAACTGTTTTTT,CASSLIGEKLFF
TRBV7-5,TRBJ1-5,NA,NA,TGTGTCAGAAGCTTAGTGAGCGATCACTATAGCAATCAGCCCCAGCATTTT,CVRSLVSDHYSNQPQHF
TRBV7-9,TRBJ1-2,NA,TRBD1,TGTGCCAGCAGCCCCCCGGGACAGGGTTATGATGGCTACACCTTC,CASSPPGQGYDGYTF
TRBV28,TRBJ1-1,NA,NA,TGTGCCAGCAGACCAAAGGAGAACACTGAAGCTTTCTTT,CASRPKENTEAFF
TRBV19,TRBJ2-7,NA,TRBD2,TGTGCCAGTAGTCTGAAGCGGGGGACCTACGAGCAGTACTTC,CASSLKRGTYEQYF
TRBV5-8,TRBJ1-4,NA,NA,TGTGCCAGCAGCTACGGACAGTCGTGGGATGTGGGCAATGAAAAACTGTTTTTT,CASSYGQSWDVGNEKLFF
TRBV7-9,TRBJ1-6,few,NA,TGTGCCAGCAGCTTTGGATCAGGGGAATCACCCCTCCACTTT,CASSFGSGESPLHF